This TCR beta chain was retrieved from a study of T-cell memory formation after mild COVID-19. Looking at the study overall: The study found TCR clusters largely donor specific.

Notes on the study in general: Clones that contracted from day 15 to 85 had balanced CD4/CD8; later expanders were CD4+ biased. CD4+ contracting clones were mainly CM and EM; CD8+ ones, EMRA.

MiXCR, run by TCRdb on the 5' RACE reads, gives a single entry per CDR3 protein. Of roughly 300,000 distinct CDR3 sequences listed, 7% to 10% are singletons. Deletions cut 3 bases from V and 3 bases from J, with 19 bases between. The CDR3 is made up of 17 amino acids. CDR1 LGHNA and CDR2 YSLEER come from the germline V gene. In its sample, this clonotype was seen a few times. Its antigen is unknown. Sequencing was performed on PBMCs or a T cell subset sorted from them (not recorded which). V is TRBV4-3 and J is TRBJ2-3; possibly TRBD2 for D (6 bases). This clonotype was obtained from a man aged 18 to 30 who had mild COVID-19 (a few samples of this study predate the infection). Cell type and time point are not known. The CDR3 nucleotides are TGCGCCAGCAGCCAGGGGCCTACTAGCTTGGAAACAGATACGCAGTATTTT. It yields the protein CASSQGPTSLETDTQYF.